This T cell receptor (beta chain) originates from a study of cytomegalovirus exposure and HLA in healthy donors. Whole-study results and caveats: According to an earlier analysis, most TCR beta V segments yielded productive rearrangements about 87% or about 30% of the time.

In the PCR, 60 Vbeta and 13 Jbeta primers were used. Sequencing was performed with immunoSEQ multiplex PCR; in TCRdb, only in-frame clones are kept and a portion is missing. This table holds about 160,000 clones, around four fifths found once. About this clone: Its antigen is not identified.

After removal of 2 bases from V and 2 bases from J, the junction contained 7 bases not matched to a gene. The V gene's germline CDR1 is SGHDT and CDR2 YYEEEE. CDR3 length: 16 amino acids. V and J are TRBV5-6 and TRBJ2-1; 7 positions agree with TRBD1. Sequenced input: PBMCs. The TCR sequence derives from a man aged 18 to 35 in good health and CMV-seronegative. CDR3 bases: TGTGCCAGCAGCTTATTAGGACAGGAGGCCTACAATGAGCAGTTCTTC. Translated: CASSLLGQEAYNEQFF.